This T cell receptor (beta chain) was observed in a study of cytomegalovirus exposure and HLA in healthy donors. General study points: Among the sequence variants, a highly shared cluster was likely an artifact of sequencing. A later analysis linked a missense DCLRE1C variant to TCR beta V- and J-gene trimming. HLA alleles showed associations with 16,951 TCR beta sequences in a later analysis, at a 0.05 false discovery rate.

The study ran its PCR with 60 Vbeta and 13 Jbeta primers. Sequencing used immunoSEQ multiplex PCR; TCRdb keeps in-frame clones, though not all of them. Counted here are 150,000 to 200,000 clones, about 80% occurring once; the ten biggest clones make up roughly an eighth. Germline V gene lookup returns CDR1 SNHLY and CDR2 FYNNEI. The CDR3 is 16 residues long. V lost 5 bases and J lost 3; bases outside the gene matches: 12. To note about this clone: The target antigen is unknown.

Sequencing input: PBMCs. This receptor was identified in a man aged 45-65 years in good health and CMV-seropositive. The rearrangement links TRBV2 to TRBJ1-2; 7 positions match TRBD1. CDR3 sequence (DNA): TGTGCCAGCAGTTCGCCGTCGACAGGGAGAGACTATGGCTACACCTTC. Encoded protein: CASSSPSTGRDYGYTF.